This T cell receptor beta chain comes out of a study of T-cell reconstitution after alpha-beta-depleted transplantation in children. Whole-study findings and limits: One year after transplant, T-cell counts and diversity came mostly from newly produced T cells. Several hundred expanded graft clones reportedly supplied alpha-beta T cells about two months after transplant. The study traced high day-60 TCRbeta diversity in some patients to surviving recipient T cells and thymic progenitors.

CDR1 is SGHRS and CDR2 is YFSETQ in the germline V gene. The CDR3 runs to 16 residues. V trimming: 0 bases; J trimming: 1 base; junction bases outside the gene matches: 3. TCRbeta library preparation incorporated unique molecular identifiers. Each CDR3 protein is one row after TCRdb ran MiXCR on the PCR reads. The sample lists hundreds of thousands of distinct CDR3 sequences, roughly 17% seen once, with 25% to 30% in the top ten. To note about this clonotype: Its antigen is not identified.

This sequence was found in a boy under three years old who had a stem cell transplant for Wiskott-Aldrich syndrome, so the T cells may come from the graft donor. This rearrangement joins TRBV5-1 to TRBJ2-5, with 10 bases fitting TRBD1. The material sequenced was PBMCs, mostly from graft donor cells, taken 360 days after TCRalphabeta/CD19-depleted stem cell transplant. CDR3 nucleotide sequence: TGCGCCAGCAGCTTGGGACAGGGGGCACTCCAAGAGACCCAGTACTTC. Its protein product is CASSLGQGALQETQYF.